The 26 T cell receptor beta chains below were found in one sample sequenced in a study of early T cells in non-severe SARS-CoV-2 infection. TCRdb recomputed calls from the 5' RACE reads with MiXCR, one row per CDR3 protein. The sample includes some 57,000 distinct CDR3 sequences, 10% to 12% seen only once; the top ten take around 1.8%. The sample was whole blood. These receptors were collected from an adult who was a healthcare worker with PCR-confirmed SARS-CoV-2 infection or an uninfected control (not recorded which).

CDR3 amino acids: CSVEVVPGELFF. CDR3 nucleotides: TGCAGCGTTGAGGTGGTCCCCGGGGAGCTGTTTTTT. The V gene is TRBV29-1, the J gene TRBJ2-2; no firm D call. This CDR3 has 12 residues. The germline gives CDR1 SQVTM, CDR2 ANQGSEA. V was trimmed by 3 bases and J by 6 bases, leaving 8 bases between them.

This clonotype was found many times. This CDR3 is CASSSQPDGAGELFF. CDR3 DNA: TGTGCCAGCAGTTCCCAGCCCGACGGGGCCGGGGAGCTGTTTTTT. This rearrangement joins TRBV27 to TRBJ2-2, with D tentatively TRBD2 (5 bases). The CDR3 consists of 15 residues. CDR1 is MNHEY, CDR2 SMNVEV, per germline (reference sequence). V shed 4 bases and J shed 6 bases, with 15 bases lying between them.

This clonotype was recorded at least ten times. The rearrangement uses TRBV3-1 and TRBJ2-2; 11 bases align to TRBD1. The germline V gene has CDR1 LGHDT and CDR2 YNNKEL (reference sequence). The CDR3 sequence is 16 residues long. Trimming at V came to 1 base and at J to 4 bases, leaving 2 bases not matched to a gene. This chain's CDR3 is CASSQGDRGVTGELFF. The CDR3 DNA sequence: TGTGCCAGCAGCCAAGGGGACAGGGGGGTCACCGGGGAGCTGTTTTTT.

This clonotype has just a few counts. This sequence joins TRBV18 and TRBJ2-1; D possibly corresponds to TRBD2 (5 bases). Trimming stripped 2 bases from V and 9 bases from J, with 11 bases between. There are 13 residues in the CDR3. Germline V gene data show CDR1 as KGHSH and CDR2 as LQKENI. CDR3 residues: CASSPYGDGEQFF. CDR3 nucleotides: TGTGCCAGCTCACCATACGGGGATGGTGAGCAGTTCTTC.

This clonotype was recorded many times. This chain connects TRBV11-2 to TRBJ2-1; D may match TRBD1 or TRBD2 (6 bases each). Trimming stripped 3 bases from V and 7 bases from J, with 13 bases between. The CDR3 spans 14 residues. CDR1 is SGHAT and CDR2 is FQNNGV in the germline V gene. CDR3 DNA sequence: TGTGCCAGCAGCTTCGGGGGCTGGTTGAATGAGCAGTTCTTC. Amino acids: CASSFGGWLNEQFF.

This chain joins TRBV5-1 and TRBJ2-1; 14 nucleotides agree with TRBD2. The CDR3 covers 17 residues. Trimming removed 4 bases from V and 8 bases from J; junction bases left unmatched: 11. CDR1 SGHRS and CDR2 YFSETQ come from the germline V gene. CDR3 amino acids: CASSRGLAGGYRDEQFF. CDR3 nucleotides: TGCGCCAGCAGCCGCGGACTAGCGGGAGGATATAGGGATGAGCAGTTCTTC.

This clonotype was counted at least ten times. One end of the junction is discordant with germline, which a read error may explain. This chain uses TRBV6-5 with TRBJ1-1; D is unclear. Germline loops: CDR1 MNHEY, CDR2 SVGAGI. There are 14 residues in the CDR3. CDR3 residues: CASSSLRENTEVFF. The CDR3 DNA reads as TGTGCCAGCAGTTCCTTAAGGGAGAACACTGAAGTTTTCTTT.

The chain is built from TRBV29-1 and TRBJ2-2, with D unresolved. Trimming stripped 3 bases from V and 0 bases from J, with 5 bases between. This CDR3 is 13 amino acids long. CDR1 SQVTM and CDR2 ANQGSEA come from the germline V gene. The CDR3, as DNA: TGCAGCGTTGACACAACGAACACCGGGGAGCTGTTTTTT. Protein product: CSVDTTNTGELFF.

The chain is built from TRBV4-3 and TRBJ2-1; the D gene is possibly TRBD2 (5 bases). In germline, CDR1 is LGHNA, CDR2 YSLEER. The CDR3 runs 15 residues. The V end was cut by 1 base, the J end by 6 bases, with 13 bases between. CDR3 bases: TGCGCCAGCAGCCAAGTCCGGGGAACGGTCAATGAGCAGTTCTTC. Encoded protein: CASSQVRGTVNEQFF.

In this sample, this clonotype turned up a few times. J is TRBJ2-5 and V is TRBV29-1; perhaps TRBD2 as D (6 bases). Germline V gene lookup returns CDR1 SQVTM and CDR2 ANQGSEA. The CDR3 has 15 amino acids. Trimming took 5 bases from V and 7 from J, leaving 23 bases between them. For the CDR3, the DNA is TGCAGCGTTCCTCCGCCGGGGACTGTGGCTGTGACCCAGTACTTC. Translated: CSVPPPGTVAVTQYF.

This clonotype was detected ten times or more. The chain uses TRBV20-1 and TRBJ1-1, with D hard to call. V was pared by 4 bases and J by 1 base, with 13 bases between. In germline, CDR1 is DFQATT, CDR2 SNEGSKA (reference sequence). The CDR3 runs to 14 residues. DNA of the CDR3: TGCAGTGCTACTAAGACGCTAGAGAACACTGAAGCTTTCTTT. As protein: CSATKTLENTEAFF.

This chain joins TRBV20-1 and TRBJ2-5, with 7 bases fitting TRBD2. This CDR3 comprises 17 residues. Unmatched junction bases numbered 16, after V lost 3 bases and J lost 3 bases. From germline, CDR1 is DFQATT and CDR2 SNEGSKA (reference sequence). CDR3 protein: CSARAIAGRGAKETQYF. The CDR3 DNA reads as TGCAGTGCTAGGGCTATAGCGGGTCGAGGGGCTAAAGAGACCCAGTACTTC.

This clonotype has ten or more counts. The rearrangement joins TRBV11-2 to TRBJ1-4; D possibly corresponds to TRBD1 (5 bases). The CDR3 is 15 residues long. V lost 4 bases and J lost 8, with 17 bases in between. Germline V gene data show CDR1 as SGHAT and CDR2 as FQNNGV. The CDR3 region has the DNA TGTGCCAGCAGCTCTCCGGAAGGGGCGCACGAAAAACTGTTTTTT. It yields the protein CASSSPEGAHEKLFF.

This clonotype was detected ten times or more. The genes are TRBV11-2 and TRBJ1-1; D is possibly TRBD1 (6 bases). CDR1 and CDR2 from the germline V gene are SGHAT and FQNNGV. Deletions cut 3 bases from V and 4 bases from J, with 15 bases between. The CDR3 loop spans 15 amino acids. CDR3 bases: TGTGCCAGCAGCTTTCGCAGGGGCGGTGTCACTGAAGCTTTCTTT. Encoded protein: CASSFRRGGVTEAFF.

J is TRBJ1-3 and V is TRBV4-3; TRBD1 aligns across 7 bases. J gave up 0 bases and V 5 bases, and 7 bases lay outside the gene matches. The CDR3 runs to 16 residues. CDR1 and CDR2 (germline): LGHNA, YSLEER. This CDR3 reads CASSSLRDSSGNTIYF. The DNA of the CDR3 is TGCGCCAGCAGCTCTCTCCGGGACAGCTCTGGAAACACCATATATTTT.

This clonotype was observed many times. Here the CDR3 DNA reads TGTGCCAGCAGCCGGGGGGCAGAAACCGGGGAGCTGTTTTTT. Residues: CASSRGAETGELFF. The chain has TRBV3-1 and TRBJ2-2, with D perhaps given as TRBD1 or TRBD2 (6 bases each). The V gene lost 4 bases and the J gene lost 5 bases, with 11 bases spanning the gap. CDR3 length: 14 residues. The germline CDR1 and CDR2 sequences are LGHDT and YNNKEL (reference sequence).

This clonotype was counted only a few times. The chain carries TRBV11-2 and TRBJ2-1; TRBD2 is a possible D gene (6 bases). CDR1 and CDR2 from the germline V gene are SGHAT and FQNNGV. The CDR3 is 14 amino acids. Trimming removed 4 bases from V and 5 bases from J, with 12 bases in between. The CDR3 is CASSWTGTHNEQFF. CDR3 nucleotide sequence: TGTGCCAGCAGCTGGACCGGGACTCACAATGAGCAGTTCTTC.

There are many counts of this clonotype. The chain employs TRBV12-3 or TRBV12-4 and TRBJ2-1; 11 nucleotides agree with TRBD1. This CDR3 comprises 14 residues. After removal of 6 bases from V and 8 bases from J, the junction contained 6 bases not matched to a gene. In DNA, the CDR3 is TGTGCCAGCAGCACCGGGACAGGGGGTGATGAGCAGTTCTTC. This sequence encodes CASSTGTGGDEQFF.

This clonotype was seen many times. The chain couples TRBV20-1 to TRBJ2-3; D unclear. Trimming took 3 bases from V and 5 from J, leaving 9 bases between them. The CDR3 is made up of 12 amino acids. Germline CDR1 DFQATT, CDR2 SNEGSKA (reference sequence). CDR3 nucleotide sequence: TGCAGTGCTAGGAGGTTAGGAGATACGCAGTATTTT. Translating it yields CSARRLGDTQYF.

This chain connects TRBV6-2 or TRBV6-3 to TRBJ2-7; TRBD1 aligns across 7 bases. The ends lost 0 bases at V and 3 bases at J; junction bases unmatched: 2. Germline-derived CDR1 and CDR2 are MNHEY and SVGEGT. The CDR3 has 14 residues. The CDR3 region is CASSYSGTDYEQYF. The CDR3 nucleotides read TGTGCCAGCAGTTACTCCGGGACAGACTACGAGCAGTACTTC.

This clonotype was seen repeatedly, ten times or more. The chain joins TRBV23-1 to TRBJ1-5; the match to TRBD1 covers 8 bases. TRBV23-1 is classed as an ORF, of uncertain function. The CDR3 has 12 amino acids. J lost 8 bases, V lost 6 bases, and 3 bases had no gene match. CDR3 loop: CASRQGVKPQHF. Written as DNA, the CDR3 is TGCGCCAGCAGACAGGGGGTGAAGCCCCAGCATTTT.

This clonotype was counted at least ten times. This chain connects TRBV27 to TRBJ1-6; D gene unclear. The CDR3 has 16 amino acids. CDR1 is MNHEY, CDR2 SMNVEV, per germline (reference sequence). V lost 3 bases to trimming and J lost 5 bases, with 14 bases between them. Written as DNA, the CDR3 is TGTGCCAGCAGTTTGTTTGGGAGTCAGAATAATTCACCCCTCCACTTT. Translated, it gives CASSLFGSQNNSPLHF.

This clonotype appeared many times. V usage is TRBV11-3 and J usage is TRBJ2-2, with D maybe TRBD1 (6 bases). The CDR3 extends over 14 amino acids. V dropped 7 bases and J dropped 1 base, with 10 bases sitting between them. CDR1 is SGHNT, CDR2 YENEEA, per germline. CDR3 in amino acids: CASTATGNTGELFF. In nucleotides, the CDR3 is TGTGCCAGCACCGCGACAGGGAACACCGGGGAGCTGTTTTTT.

The V and J genes are TRBV7-2 and TRBJ1-2, with no clear D. With 5 bases removed from V and 4 bases from J, the gap between germline ends came to 14 bases. In germline, CDR1 is SGHTA, CDR2 FQGNSA. The CDR3 runs to 14 residues. CDR3 sequence: CASSPGMAGYGYTF. The CDR3 DNA reads as TGTGCCAGCAGCCCTGGGATGGCGGGCTATGGCTACACCTTC.

Points on this clonotype: The germline gene is not matched at one end of the junction; a read error may be the cause. This chain uses TRBV6-2 or TRBV6-3 with TRBJ1-5; possibly TRBD1 for D (5 bases). The CDR3 runs 12 residues. In germline, CDR1 is MNHEY, CDR2 SVGEGT. In nucleotides, the CDR3 is TGTGCCAGCAGTTGGGTGCCGGGGACCCTTTATTTT. Translated, it gives CASSWVPGTLYF.

This clonotype has just a few counts. This chain joins TRBV7-9 and TRBJ2-7; D unclear. The CDR3 runs to 13 residues. V gave up 5 bases and J gave up 2 bases, with 10 bases separating them. Per germline, CDR1 SEHNR and CDR2 FQNEAQ (reference sequence). This chain's CDR3 is CASSPLPPYEQYF. CDR3 bases: TGTGCCAGCAGCCCTCTACCCCCCTACGAGCAGTACTTC.